These T cell receptor beta chains were read from a single sample in a study of T-cell memory formation after mild COVID-19. Each CDR3 protein is one row after TCRdb ran MiXCR on the 5' RACE reads. The data contain about 310,000 distinct CDR3 sequences, just under 20% of them seen just once; the ten biggest clones take up roughly 20%. The sample taken for sequencing was PBMCs or a T cell subset sorted from them (not recorded which). These receptors were collected from a man aged 18 to 30 who had mild COVID-19 (a few samples of this study predate the infection). Cell type and time point are not known. Each CDR3 is given with its conserved first and last residue. Each record gives: D gene, V gene, clone size, J gene, CDR3 protein, CDR3 DNA. D genes are given only for firm matches. Not all rows give a size; the values are once, few, many and, for expanded clones, a class.

d_call: NA
v_call: TRBV20-1
clone_size: few
j_call: TRBJ1-3
cdr3_aa: CSARDPNWGNGNTIYF
cdr3_nt: TGCAGTGCTAGAGATCCAAATTGGGGGAATGGAAACACCATATATTTT

d_call: NA
v_call: TRBV28
clone_size: few
j_call: TRBJ1-4
cdr3_aa: CASSTPRDRHEKLFF
cdr3_nt: TGTGCCAGCAGTACCCCGAGGGACCGACACGAAAAACTGTTTTTT

d_call: TRBD1
v_call: TRBV5-1
clone_size: NA
j_call: TRBJ2-5
cdr3_aa: CASSGQQGAGETQYF
cdr3_nt: TGCGCCAGCAGCGGACAACAGGGGGCTGGAGAGACCCAGTACTTC

d_call: TRBD2
v_call: TRBV12-3/TRBV12-4
clone_size: NA
j_call: TRBJ2-1
cdr3_aa: CASRAALAGPWDEQFF
cdr3_nt: TGTGCCAGCAGGGCGGCACTAGCGGGGCCGTGGGATGAGCAGTTCTTC

d_call: NA
v_call: TRBV29-1
clone_size: many
j_call: TRBJ2-2
cdr3_aa: CSGGDTGELFF
cdr3_nt: TGCAGCGGGGGGGACACCGGGGAGCTGTTTTTT

d_call: NA
v_call: TRBV20-1
clone_size: few
j_call: TRBJ1-1
cdr3_aa: CSARDRVGQGTFF
cdr3_nt: NA

d_call: NA
v_call: TRBV9
clone_size: NA
j_call: TRBJ1-2
cdr3_aa: CASSPSPGTGTGYTF
cdr3_nt: TGTGCCAGCAGCCCCTCGCCCGGAACAGGGACAGGCTACACCTTC

d_call: NA
v_call: TRBV5-5
clone_size: many
j_call: TRBJ2-1
cdr3_aa: CASSFGAANEQFF
cdr3_nt: TGTGCCAGCAGCTTTGGGGCGGCCAATGAGCAGTTCTTC

d_call: NA
v_call: TRBV7-9
clone_size: few
j_call: TRBJ1-1
cdr3_aa: CASSPRRTNTEAFF
cdr3_nt: TGTGCCAGCAGCCCCAGACGGACGAACACTGAAGCTTTCTTT

d_call: NA
v_call: TRBV20-1
clone_size: few
j_call: TRBJ2-7
cdr3_aa: CSARGRFSYEQYF
cdr3_nt: TGCAGTGCTAGAGGGAGGTTTTCCTACGAGCAGTACTTC

d_call: TRBD2
v_call: TRBV24-1
clone_size: NA
j_call: TRBJ2-1
cdr3_aa: CATSTSGGGNEQFF
cdr3_nt: TGTGCCACCTCGACTAGCGGGGGGGGTAATGAGCAGTTCTTC

d_call: NA
v_call: TRBV5-4
clone_size: NA
j_call: TRBJ2-3
cdr3_aa: CASSFAPVGSTDTQYF
cdr3_nt: TGTGCCAGCAGCTTTGCTCCGGTCGGGTCCACAGATACGCAGTATTTT

d_call: NA
v_call: TRBV7-9
clone_size: few
j_call: TRBJ2-5
cdr3_aa: CASSHGGLQVQETQYF
cdr3_nt: TGTGCCAGCAGCCACGGGGGTCTACAAGTCCAAGAGACCCAGTACTTC

d_call: NA
v_call: TRBV5-1
clone_size: NA
j_call: TRBJ2-7
cdr3_aa: CASSLGNDPYEQYF
cdr3_nt: TGCGCCAGCAGCTTGGGGAACGACCCCTACGAGCAGTACTTC

d_call: NA
v_call: TRBV2
clone_size: few
j_call: TRBJ1-2
cdr3_aa: CASSRVAANYGYTF
cdr3_nt: TGTGCCAGCAGTCGGGTGGCAGCTAACTATGGCTACACCTTC

d_call: TRBD1
v_call: TRBV5-1
clone_size: few
j_call: TRBJ2-2
cdr3_aa: CASSSGGRSSAGELFF
cdr3_nt: TGCGCCAGCAGCTCAGGGGGCCGGAGCTCGGCCGGGGAGCTGTTTTTT

d_call: NA
v_call: TRBV27
clone_size: few
j_call: TRBJ2-2
cdr3_aa: CASSQDSPTGELFF
cdr3_nt: TGTGCCAGCAGTCAGGACAGCCCCACCGGGGAGCTGTTTTTT

d_call: NA
v_call: TRBV12-3/TRBV12-4
clone_size: NA
j_call: TRBJ2-3
cdr3_aa: CASSPGSSGVNTQYF
cdr3_nt: TGTGCCAGCAGTCCTGGAAGTAGCGGTGTGAATACGCAGTATTTT

d_call: TRBD1
v_call: TRBV11-3
clone_size: few
j_call: TRBJ2-3
cdr3_aa: CASSLGAGTGAGTQYF
cdr3_nt: TGTGCCAGCAGCTTAGGCGCCGGGACAGGGGCCGGTACGCAGTATTTT

d_call: TRBD1
v_call: TRBV20-1
clone_size: NA
j_call: TRBJ1-2
cdr3_aa: CSASGQGARYGYTF
cdr3_nt: TGCAGTGCTAGCGGACAGGGGGCGCGGTATGGCTACACCTTC

d_call: TRBD1
v_call: TRBV29-1
clone_size: NA
j_call: TRBJ1-5
cdr3_aa: CSVVGGGNQPQHF
cdr3_nt: TGCAGCGTTGTAGGGGGCGGCAATCAGCCCCAGCATTTT

d_call: TRBD1
v_call: TRBV7-9
clone_size: NA
j_call: TRBJ2-1
cdr3_aa: CASSLVDRVDEQFF
cdr3_nt: TGTGCCAGCAGCTTAGTGGACAGGGTGGATGAGCAGTTCTTC

d_call: NA
v_call: TRBV5-1
clone_size: few
j_call: TRBJ2-6
cdr3_aa: CASSVAGGTGANVLTF
cdr3_nt: TGCGCCAGCAGCGTCGCAGGGGGGACCGGGGCCAACGTCCTGACTTTC

d_call: NA
v_call: TRBV20-1
clone_size: NA
j_call: TRBJ1-4
cdr3_aa: CSARGTGVGEKLFF
cdr3_nt: TGCAGTGCTAGAGGGACGGGAGTCGGTGAAAAACTGTTTTTT

d_call: NA
v_call: TRBV11-2
clone_size: NA
j_call: TRBJ1-1
cdr3_aa: CASSRTAAVVCF
cdr3_nt: TGTGCCAGCAGCCGGACAGCGGCGGTAGTATGCTTT

d_call: NA
v_call: TRBV9
clone_size: NA
j_call: TRBJ1-6
cdr3_aa: CASSVGVEDSPLHF
cdr3_nt: TGTGCCAGCAGCGTAGGGGTTGAGGATTCACCCCTCCACTTT

d_call: NA
v_call: TRBV4-1
clone_size: NA
j_call: TRBJ2-5
cdr3_aa: CASSPRDWLETQYF
cdr3_nt: TGCGCCAGCAGCCCCCGGGACTGGTTGGAGACCCAGTACTTC

d_call: NA
v_call: TRBV7-8
clone_size: few
j_call: TRBJ2-2
cdr3_aa: CASSLYASVGRSWGELFF
cdr3_nt: TGTGCCAGCAGTTTGTACGCCTCCGTGGGGCGAAGTTGGGGGGAGCTGTTTTTT

d_call: NA
v_call: TRBV18
clone_size: NA
j_call: TRBJ2-3
cdr3_aa: CASSLWGGPDTQYF
cdr3_nt: TGTGCCAGCTCATTATGGGGTGGCCCAGATACGCAGTATTTT

d_call: TRBD1
v_call: TRBV6-5
clone_size: NA
j_call: TRBJ1-5
cdr3_aa: CASSPRTGSYQPQHF
cdr3_nt: TGTGCCAGCAGCCCTAGGACAGGGTCATATCAGCCCCAGCATTTT

d_call: TRBD2
v_call: TRBV12-3/TRBV12-4
clone_size: few
j_call: TRBJ2-1
cdr3_aa: CASSLGQGGGGNEQFF
cdr3_nt: TGTGCCAGCAGTTTGGGTCAGGGCGGGGGAGGCAATGAGCAGTTCTTC

d_call: NA
v_call: TRBV27
clone_size: NA
j_call: TRBJ2-3
cdr3_aa: CASSFLEGTDTQYF
cdr3_nt: TGTGCCAGCAGTTTTTTGGAGGGCACAGATACGCAGTATTTT

d_call: TRBD1
v_call: TRBV7-9
clone_size: NA
j_call: TRBJ2-1
cdr3_aa: CASSPTTGVYNEQFF
cdr3_nt: TGTGCCAGCAGCCCAACGACAGGGGTCTACAATGAGCAGTTCTTC

d_call: TRBD2
v_call: TRBV4-3
clone_size: NA
j_call: TRBJ2-3
cdr3_aa: CASSQGVTGGTDTQYF
cdr3_nt: TGCGCCAGCAGCCAAGGAGTGACGGGGGGTACAGATACGCAGTATTTT

d_call: NA
v_call: TRBV7-8
clone_size: NA
j_call: TRBJ1-5
cdr3_aa: CASSRNNLNHQPQHF
cdr3_nt: TGTGCCAGCAGCCGAAACAACCTCAATCATCAGCCCCAGCATTTT

d_call: NA
v_call: TRBV4-1
clone_size: NA
j_call: TRBJ1-1
cdr3_aa: CASSQVKNTEAFF
cdr3_nt: TGCGCCAGCAGCCAAGTCAAGAACACTGAAGCTTTCTTT

d_call: TRBD2
v_call: TRBV9
clone_size: NA
j_call: TRBJ2-5
cdr3_aa: CASSVLAGRETQYF
cdr3_nt: TGTGCCAGCAGCGTCCTAGCGGGGCGGGAGACCCAGTACTTC

d_call: NA
v_call: TRBV3-1
clone_size: few
j_call: TRBJ2-1
cdr3_aa: CASSQEHQPYNEQFF
cdr3_nt: TGTGCCAGCAGCCAAGAACACCAGCCCTACAATGAGCAGTTCTTC

d_call: NA
v_call: TRBV6-2/TRBV6-3
clone_size: few
j_call: TRBJ1-6
cdr3_aa: CASSSGGKGGNSHLHF
cdr3_nt: TGTGCCAGCAGTTCCGGAGGGAAAGGAGGTAATTCACACCTCCACTTT

d_call: NA
v_call: TRBV4-1
clone_size: NA
j_call: TRBJ2-3
cdr3_aa: CASSLRQLTDTQYF
cdr3_nt: TGCGCCAGCAGCCTTAGACAGCTCACAGATACGCAGTATTTT

d_call: NA
v_call: TRBV4-3
clone_size: NA
j_call: TRBJ2-6
cdr3_aa: CASSQLAGTGANVLTF
cdr3_nt: TGCGCCAGCAGCCAATTGGCGGGAACTGGGGCCAACGTCCTGACTTTC

d_call: TRBD2
v_call: TRBV5-4
clone_size: NA
j_call: TRBJ2-2
cdr3_aa: CASSLALAAPGELFF
cdr3_nt: TGTGCCAGCAGCTTGGCCCTAGCGGCCCCCGGGGAGCTGTTTTTT

d_call: TRBD2
v_call: TRBV14
clone_size: few
j_call: TRBJ2-2
cdr3_aa: CASSQVNSGGTGELFF
cdr3_nt: TGTGCCAGCAGCCAAGTTAATAGCGGGGGTACCGGGGAGCTGTTTTTT

d_call: NA
v_call: TRBV28
clone_size: NA
j_call: TRBJ1-1
cdr3_aa: CASLNTEAFF
cdr3_nt: TGTGCCAGCCTAAACACTGAAGCTTTCTTT

d_call: NA
v_call: TRBV27
clone_size: few
j_call: TRBJ1-5
cdr3_aa: CASSLRPGNQPQHF
cdr3_nt: TGTGCCAGCAGTTTACGGCCAGGCAATCAGCCCCAGCATTTT

d_call: NA
v_call: TRBV27
clone_size: NA
j_call: TRBJ1-1
cdr3_aa: CASSLSLAGNTEAFF
cdr3_nt: TGTGCCAGCAGTTTGAGTTTGGCGGGGAACACTGAAGCTTTCTTT

d_call: NA
v_call: TRBV9
clone_size: many
j_call: TRBJ2-1
cdr3_aa: CASSASGNLVTGQFF
cdr3_nt: TGTGCCAGCAGCGCCTCCGGGAATCTGGTGACAGGGCAGTTCTTC

d_call: NA
v_call: TRBV12-3/TRBV12-4
clone_size: few
j_call: TRBJ1-5
cdr3_aa: CASSFSPAYSNQPQHF
cdr3_nt: TGTGCCAGCAGTTTCTCACCTGCTTATAGCAATCAGCCCCAGCATTTT

d_call: NA
v_call: TRBV29-1
clone_size: NA
j_call: TRBJ2-1
cdr3_aa: CSVGQGEDNEQFF
cdr3_nt: TGCAGCGTTGGCCAGGGTGAGGACAATGAGCAGTTCTTC

d_call: NA
v_call: TRBV7-2
clone_size: NA
j_call: TRBJ1-1
cdr3_aa: CASSLNSMNTEAFF
cdr3_nt: TGTGCCAGCAGCTTAAACAGTATGAACACTGAAGCTTTCTTT

d_call: TRBD2
v_call: TRBV7-3
clone_size: few
j_call: TRBJ2-2
cdr3_aa: CASSLAGGPNGELFF
cdr3_nt: TGTGCCAGCAGTTTAGCGGGGGGGCCGAACGGGGAGCTGTTTTTT

d_call: NA
v_call: TRBV7-3
clone_size: many
j_call: TRBJ1-5
cdr3_aa: CASSSFPGQPQHF
cdr3_nt: TGTGCCAGCAGCTCCTTTCCGGGCCAGCCCCAGCATTTT

d_call: NA
v_call: TRBV12-3/TRBV12-4
clone_size: many
j_call: TRBJ2-2
cdr3_aa: CASSSSYTGELFF
cdr3_nt: TGTGCCAGCAGTTCGAGCTACACCGGGGAGCTGTTTTTT

d_call: TRBD1
v_call: TRBV5-5
clone_size: few
j_call: TRBJ2-2
cdr3_aa: CASSPQGAGGELFF
cdr3_nt: TGTGCCAGCAGCCCACAGGGGGCCGGCGGGGAGCTGTTTTTT

d_call: NA
v_call: TRBV11-2
clone_size: NA
j_call: TRBJ1-6
cdr3_aa: CASSLPSEYSPLHF
cdr3_nt: TGTGCCAGCAGCTTACCCTCAGAGTATTCACCCCTCCACTTT